What follows is one T cell receptor beta chain and its context. The repertoire was sequenced with immunoSEQ multiplex PCR; TCRdb's copy has only in-frame clones and lacks some. Among 150,000 to 200,000 clones listed, 75% to 90% were seen once. The sample is drawn from a study of cytomegalovirus exposure and HLA in healthy donors. The CDR3 has 16 amino acids. The V gene end was trimmed by 4 bases and the J gene end by 6 bases; junction bases not matched to a gene: 11. The germline CDR1 and CDR2 sequences are SNHLY and FYNNEI. The source is a man aged 18 to 30 in good health and CMV-seropositive. Sequenced: PBMCs. The genes are TRBV2 and TRBJ2-2; TRBD1 agrees at 7 bases. This chain's CDR3 is CASSGVTGVIAGELFF. The CDR3 nucleotides read TGTGCCAGCAGTGGGGTTACAGGGGTGATCGCCGGGGAGCTGTTTTTT. The variable domain in full, completed from reference TRBV2 and TRBJ2-2, reads EPEVTQTPSHQVTQMGQEVILRCVPISNHLYFYWYRQILGQKVEFLVSFYNNEISEKSEIFDDQFSVERPDGSNFTLKIRSTKLEDSAMYFCASSGVTGVIAGELFFGEGSRLTVL.